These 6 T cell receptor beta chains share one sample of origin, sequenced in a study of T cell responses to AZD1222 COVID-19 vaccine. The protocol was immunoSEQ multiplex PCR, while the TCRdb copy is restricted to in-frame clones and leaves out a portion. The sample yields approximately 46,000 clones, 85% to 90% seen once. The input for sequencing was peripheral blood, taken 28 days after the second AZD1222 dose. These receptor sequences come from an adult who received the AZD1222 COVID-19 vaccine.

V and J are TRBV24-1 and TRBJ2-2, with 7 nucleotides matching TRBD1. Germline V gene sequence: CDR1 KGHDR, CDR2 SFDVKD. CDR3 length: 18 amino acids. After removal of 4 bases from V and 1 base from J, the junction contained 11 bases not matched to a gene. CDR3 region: CATSDPTGSRGNTGELFF. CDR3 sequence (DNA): TGTGCCACCAGTGACCCGACAGGGTCGAGGGGGAACACCGGGGAGCTGTTTTTT.

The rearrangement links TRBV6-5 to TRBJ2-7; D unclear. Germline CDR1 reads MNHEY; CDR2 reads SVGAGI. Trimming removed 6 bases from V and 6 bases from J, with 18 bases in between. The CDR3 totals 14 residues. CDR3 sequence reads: CASSPLFGSGEQYF. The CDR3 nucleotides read TGTGCCAGCAGCCCCCTGTTCGGCTCGGGCGAGCAGTACTTC.

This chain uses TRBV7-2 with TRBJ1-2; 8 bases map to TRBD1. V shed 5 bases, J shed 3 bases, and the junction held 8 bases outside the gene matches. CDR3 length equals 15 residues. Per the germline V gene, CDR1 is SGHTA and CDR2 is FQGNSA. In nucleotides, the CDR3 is TGTGCCAGCAGCCCGGAGACAGGGGCGGACTATGGCTACACCTTC. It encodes CASSPETGADYGYTF.

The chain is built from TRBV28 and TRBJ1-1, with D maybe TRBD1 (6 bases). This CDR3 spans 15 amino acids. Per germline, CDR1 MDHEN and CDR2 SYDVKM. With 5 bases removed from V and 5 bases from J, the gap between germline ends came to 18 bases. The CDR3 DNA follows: TGTGCCAGCAGTGTCCCCGGGGGGCGAGGAACTGAAGCTTTCTTT. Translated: CASSVPGGRGTEAFF.

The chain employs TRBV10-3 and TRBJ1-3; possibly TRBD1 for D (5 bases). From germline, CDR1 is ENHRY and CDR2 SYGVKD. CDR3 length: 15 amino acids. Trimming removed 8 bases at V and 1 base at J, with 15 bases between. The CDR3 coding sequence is TGTGCCATCGCATCAGGGTCGTTATCTGGAAACACCATATATTTT. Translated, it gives CAIASGSLSGNTIYF.

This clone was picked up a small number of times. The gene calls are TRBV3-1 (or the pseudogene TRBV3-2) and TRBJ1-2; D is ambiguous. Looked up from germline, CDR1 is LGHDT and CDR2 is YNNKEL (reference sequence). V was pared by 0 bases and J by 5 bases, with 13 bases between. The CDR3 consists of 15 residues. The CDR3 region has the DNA TGTGCCAGCAGCCAAGATCTTCGTCCGCCGTATGGCTACACCTTC. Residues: CASSQDLRPPYGYTF.